The sample holds one count of the clone carrying this TCR beta chain. The entry originates in a study of blood T cell repertoires in COVID-19. Methods used by the authors: Estimated nucleated cell counts came from reference gene primer amplification. Generated by immunoSEQ multiplex PCR, the TCRdb table keeps only in-frame clones and is missing some. D and trimming come from the DNA, and the V and J calls and clone size come from that table. The table has roughly 330,000 clones, about 90% seen once; the top ten hold around 5%. The CDR3 has 15 amino acids. J was trimmed by 4 bases and V by 2 bases; bases with no gene match: 4. Germline loops: CDR1 SGHVS, CDR2 FQNEAQ.

The clonotype originates from a man in his thirties or forties who had recovered from COVID-19. The chain recombines TRBV7-8 with TRBJ1-5; 8 bases map to TRBD1. Sequencing was performed on PBMCs or T cells enriched from blood (not recorded which). CDR3 DNA: TGTGCCAGCAGCTTATATGGGACAGGAAATCAGCCCCAGCATTTT. It translates to CASSLYGTGNQPQHF.